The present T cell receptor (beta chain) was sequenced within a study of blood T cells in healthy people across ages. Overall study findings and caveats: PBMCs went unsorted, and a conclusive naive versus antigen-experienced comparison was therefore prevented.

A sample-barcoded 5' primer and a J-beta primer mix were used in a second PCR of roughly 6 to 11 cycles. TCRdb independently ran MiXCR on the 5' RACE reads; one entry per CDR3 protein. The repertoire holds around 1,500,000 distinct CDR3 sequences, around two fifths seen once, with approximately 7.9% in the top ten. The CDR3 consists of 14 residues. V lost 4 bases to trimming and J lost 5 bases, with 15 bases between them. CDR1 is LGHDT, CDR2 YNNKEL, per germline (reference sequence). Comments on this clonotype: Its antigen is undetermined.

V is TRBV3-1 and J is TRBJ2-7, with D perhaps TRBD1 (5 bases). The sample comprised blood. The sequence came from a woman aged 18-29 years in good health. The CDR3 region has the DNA TGTGCCAGCAGCCGATCAGGGAATGGGAACGAGCAGTACTTC. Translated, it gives CASSRSGNGNEQYF.